This T cell receptor beta chain was recorded in a study of blood T cell repertoires in COVID-19. Study-level background: Samples representing acute and convalescent COVID-19 were sourced from the United States, Italy and Spain. Nucleic acid was either cDNA or gDNA, and it came from T cells, B-cell-depleted T cells, or PBMCs.

Participant ages covered roughly 18 to 89 years across 20 to 25 US areas. Profiled with immunoSEQ multiplex PCR; TCRdb holds only in-frame clones, not every one. There are some 200,000 clones in the sample; 88% occur only once, and about 2.6% lies in the top ten. This clonotype was obtained from a woman in her twenties or thirties who had recovered from COVID-19. Sequencing was done on a sample of PBMCs or T cells enriched from blood (not recorded which).

The CDR3: CASSRDSGLNTIYF. The CDR3 DNA is TGTGCCAGCAGTAGGGACAGCGGGTTAAACACCATATATTTT. The chain joins TRBV2 to TRBJ1-3; 7 bases match TRBD1. The J segment lost 6 bases and the V segment lost 5 bases, leaving 7 bases of the junction unmatched. Germline loops: CDR1 SNHLY, CDR2 FYNNEI. The CDR3 contains 14 residues.